Given below is one T cell receptor (beta chain) in context. This sample is part of a study of blood T cell repertoires in COVID-19. This CDR3 region has 15 residues. V lost 4 bases, J lost 3 bases, and 6 bases stayed unmatched. Germline V lookup: CDR1 LNHDA, CDR2 SQIVND (reference sequence). Assay: immunoSEQ multiplex PCR; the TCRdb copy retains only in-frame clones and omits some. The sample includes fewer than 90,000 clones, less than 80% seen only once; the top ten take approximately 4%. The sequence was collected from a woman aged 45-65 years with acute or convalescent COVID-19. Material for sequencing was peripheral blood. This rearrangement joins TRBV19 to TRBJ2-1; 7 bases fit TRBD2. CDR3 region: CASSTILADYNEQFF. CDR3 in DNA: TGTGCCAGTAGTACCATCCTAGCGGACTACAATGAGCAGTTCTTC.